This entry lists 27 T cell receptor beta chains sequenced from one sample in a study of OX40 agonist ivuxolimab in advanced cancers. Generated by immunoSEQ multiplex PCR, the TCRdb table keeps only in-frame clones and is missing some. The repertoire holds about 45,000 clones, approximately 90% seen once, with 15% to 20% in the top ten. The material sequenced was CD4+ or CD8+ T cells sorted from blood, taken in a trial of the OX40 agonist ivuxolimab. These TCRs come from an adult with an advanced solid tumor such as melanoma, head and neck, liver or kidney cancer.

The rearrangement links TRBV5-6 to TRBJ2-2; D ambiguous. V gave up 0 bases and J gave up 5 bases, with 5 bases separating them. Germline V lookup: CDR1 SGHDT, CDR2 YYEEEE. The CDR3 extends over 13 amino acids. The CDR3 protein is CASSLGRTGELFF. The CDR3 coding sequence is TGTGCCAGCAGCTTGGGTAGAACCGGGGAGCTGTTTTTT.

V and J are TRBV9 and TRBJ2-3; D is unclear. The CDR3 loop spans 14 amino acids. Trimming stripped 2 bases from V and 5 bases from J, with 12 bases between. Germline CDR1 and CDR2: SGDLS and YYNGEE. The DNA for the CDR3 is TGTGCCAGCAGCGTCCTTTTTGGGGAAGATACGCAGTATTTT. This sequence encodes CASSVLFGEDTQYF.

The rearrangement joins TRBV7-9 to TRBJ2-1, with D perhaps assigned TRBD1 or TRBD2 (5 bases each). Trimming cost V 5 bases and J 8 bases, with 13 bases left between them. The CDR3 is 13 residues long. Germline V gene lookup returns CDR1 SEHNR and CDR2 FQNEAQ (reference sequence). The CDR3 loop is CASSLAGADEQFF. As DNA, the CDR3 is TGTGCCAGCAGCCTGGCCGGGGCGGATGAGCAGTTCTTC.

The V call is TRBV29-1, the J call TRBJ1-1; no clear D. This CDR3 region has 10 residues. Germline lookup yields CDR1 SQVTM and CDR2 ANQGSEA. The CDR3 nucleotides read TGCGCGGGCGGGGACACTGAAGCTTTCTTT. The encoded protein is CAGGDTEAFF. Filled out from reference TRBV29-1 and TRBJ1-1, the complete variable domain reads SAVISQKPSRDICQRGTSLTIQCQVDSQVTMMFWYRQQPGQSLTLIATANQGSEATYESGFVIDKFPISRPNLTFSTLTVSNMSPEDSSIYLCAGGDTEAFFGQGTRLTVV.

The chain combines TRBV11-1 with TRBJ2-3; maybe TRBD1 (6 bases). The CDR3 loop spans 12 amino acids. V was pared by 3 bases and J by 5 bases, with 6 bases between. Germline values: CDR1 SGHAT, CDR2 FQDESV (reference sequence). The DNA for the CDR3 is TGTGCCAGCAGCTTGACAGGAGATACGCAGTATTTT. Translated: CASSLTGDTQYF.

This clone was found a few times. The CDR3 DNA reads as TGTGCCACCAGCGGCTACAGGGGGAACGGCGAGCAGTACTTC. This encodes CATSGYRGNGEQYF. The V gene is TRBV15, the J gene TRBJ2-7; 8 bases map to TRBD1. This CDR3 region has 14 residues. Germline V lookup: CDR1 LNHNV, CDR2 YYDKDF (reference sequence). The junction had 9 bases not matched to a gene; V was cut back by 5 bases and J by 6 bases.

The CDR3 region is CASKGALYNEQFF. CDR3 bases: TGTGCCAGCAAAGGGGCCCTCTACAATGAGCAGTTCTTC. This chain uses TRBV6-1 with TRBJ2-1; the D gene is possibly TRBD1 (5 bases). Germline V gives CDR1 MNHNS, CDR2 SASEGT. With 7 bases removed from V and 3 bases from J, the gap between germline ends came to 10 bases. The CDR3 consists of 13 residues.

V gene TRBV27 combines with J gene TRBJ2-2; maybe TRBD2 (5 bases). Per the germline V gene, CDR1 is MNHEY and CDR2 is SMNVEV (reference sequence). The CDR3 is made up of 14 amino acids. With 5 bases removed from V and 2 bases from J, the gap between germline ends came to 9 bases. DNA of the CDR3: TGTGCCAGCAGTAGGGAGAGTAACACCGGGGAGCTGTTTTTT. The encoded protein is CASSRESNTGELFF.

This clone has only one observation. The J gene is TRBJ2-7, the V gene TRBV5-6, with no clear D. Trimming stripped 1 base from V and 5 bases from J, with 10 bases between. The CDR3 loop spans 13 amino acids. Germline V gene lookup returns CDR1 SGHDT and CDR2 YYEEEE. The CDR3 bases are TGTGCCAGCAGCTTGTCCCAGTTCGACGAGCAGTACTTC. This translates into CASSLSQFDEQYF.

V is TRBV28 and J is TRBJ2-7; 7 positions match TRBD1. The CDR3 length is 14 residues. Germline V CDR1 and CDR2: MDHEN, SYDVKM. The J segment lost 0 bases and the V segment lost 5 bases, leaving 4 bases of the junction unmatched. In nucleotides, the CDR3 is TGTGCCAGCAGTCGGGACAGCCGCTCCTACGAGCAGTACTTC. Its translation: CASSRDSRSYEQYF.

This rearrangement joins TRBV5-1 to TRBJ2-5; 10 positions match TRBD1. Germline trimming cut 7 bases from V and 4 bases from J; bases unmatched to any gene: 10. Looked up from germline, CDR1 is SGHRS and CDR2 is YFSETQ. CDR3 length equals 15 residues. In DNA, the CDR3 is TGCGCCAGCCTGGGCGGGACAGGGGTTGCAGAGACCCAGTACTTC. Translated, it gives CASLGGTGVAETQYF.

This chain joins TRBV2 and TRBJ1-1, with a tentative D call TRBD1 (5 bases). Trimming removed 6 bases at V and 5 bases at J, with 10 bases between. CDR1 is SNHLY, CDR2 FYNNEI, per germline. The length of the CDR3 is 12 residues. CDR3 amino acids: CASRGLRTEAFF. The CDR3 nucleotides are TGTGCCAGCAGGGGGCTGAGGACTGAAGCTTTCTTT.

The chain combines TRBV29-1 with TRBJ1-3; D is ambiguous. With 3 bases removed from V and 4 bases from J, the gap between germline ends came to 13 bases. The CDR3 consists of 14 residues. Germline CDR1 and CDR2: SQVTM and ANQGSEA. CDR3 DNA sequence: TGCAGCGTTGAGAGCCCTGTCCCCGGAAACACCATATATTTT. Translating it yields CSVESPVPGNTIYF.

CDR3 amino acids: CASSFQETQYF. The CDR3, as DNA: TGTGCCAGCAGCTTCCAAGAGACCCAGTACTTC. The chain has TRBV5-4 and TRBJ2-5; D is ambiguous. CDR3 length: 11 residues. V dropped 2 bases and J dropped 1 base, with 0 bases sitting between them. CDR1 and CDR2 (germline): SGHNT, YYREEE (reference sequence).

The chain employs TRBV6-5 and TRBJ1-2, with D unresolved. This CDR3 has 14 amino acids. Germline lookup yields CDR1 MNHEY and CDR2 SVGAGI. Trimming took 5 bases from V and 0 from J, leaving 10 bases between them. The CDR3: CASSEQTTNYGYTF. The CDR3 DNA is TGTGCCAGCAGTGAACAGACGACTAACTATGGCTACACCTTC.

The CDR3 nucleotides read TGTGCCAGCAGCGTGGACAGGGGAAACACCATATATTTT. Protein: CASSVDRGNTIYF. V gene TRBV5-4 combines with J gene TRBJ1-3, with 7 positions matching TRBD1. The CDR3 contains 13 residues. Germline trimming cut 4 bases from V and 4 bases from J; bases unmatched to any gene: 2. Germline CDR1 reads SGHNT; CDR2 reads YYREEE (reference sequence). Variable domain in full (rest from reference TRBV5-4 and TRBJ1-3): ETGVTQSPTHLIKTRGQQVTLRCSSQSGHNTVSWYQQALGQGPQFIFQYYREEENGRGNFPPRFSGLQFPNYSSELNVNALELDDSALYLCASSVDRGNTIYFGEGSWLTVV.

The V and J genes are TRBV7-9 and TRBJ2-2; D unclear. Germline V gene lookup returns CDR1 SEHNR and CDR2 FQNEAQ (reference sequence). The V end lost 6 bases, the J end lost 0 bases, and 14 bases lay between the germline ends. This CDR3 comprises 16 residues. DNA of the CDR3: TGTGCCAGCAGGACCATTGAGCTAACGAACACCGGGGAGCTGTTTTTT. Amino acids: CASRTIELTNTGELFF.

This clone was seen only a few times. The chain carries TRBV30 and TRBJ1-1; D is possibly TRBD1 (5 bases). The CDR3 spans 16 residues. Germline V gene lookup returns CDR1 GTSNPN and CDR2 SVGIG (reference sequence). Deletions cut 3 bases from V and 0 bases from J, with 17 bases between. For the CDR3, the DNA is TGTGCCTGGAGGATTTATGGGGGGGATATGAACACTGAAGCTTTCTTT. As protein: CAWRIYGGDMNTEAFF.

The chain couples TRBV7-2 to TRBJ2-2; TRBD2 matches at 7 bases. This CDR3 is built from 15 residues. Germline V gene data show CDR1 as SGHTA and CDR2 as FQGNSA. After removal of 1 base from V and 6 bases from J, the junction contained 5 bases not matched to a gene. CDR3 in DNA: TGTGCCAGCAGCTTAGGGACTAGGGACGCCGGGGAGCTGTTTTTT. Protein: CASSLGTRDAGELFF.

The rearrangement uses TRBV6-6 and TRBJ2-7; maybe TRBD1 (5 bases). The ends were cut back, 5 bases at V and 1 base at J, with 15 bases in the middle. This CDR3 region has 15 residues. The germline V gene encodes CDR1 MNHNY and CDR2 SVGAGI (reference sequence). CDR3 sequence: CASSRFATGSYEQYF. The CDR3 DNA follows: TGTGCCAGCAGTCGATTCGCAACAGGATCCTACGAGCAGTACTTC.

This sequence joins TRBV11-2 and TRBJ2-7; tentatively, D is TRBD1 (6 bases). With 8 bases removed from V and 6 bases from J, the gap between germline ends came to 17 bases. The CDR3 spans 13 residues. In germline, CDR1 is SGHAT, CDR2 FQNNGV. For the CDR3, the DNA is TGTGCCAGCGTCGGACAGAATTCGGGCGAGCAGTACTTC. It encodes CASVGQNSGEQYF.

This chain links TRBV13 with TRBJ1-2; D unclear. The CDR3 runs to 15 residues. Germline CDR1 PRHDT, CDR2 FYEKMQ (reference sequence). V was trimmed by 0 bases and J by 3 bases, leaving 11 bases between them. The CDR3 here is CASSLGYGSYYGYTF. CDR3 DNA sequence: TGTGCCAGCAGCTTAGGTTACGGGAGCTACTATGGCTACACCTTC.

The chain links TRBV2 to TRBJ1-2; TRBD1 matches 12 bases. Germline loops: CDR1 SNHLY, CDR2 FYNNEI. This CDR3 region has 15 residues. J was trimmed by 7 bases and V by 9 bases; bases with no gene match: 12. CDR3 in amino acids: CARERDRGHTGGYTF. The DNA for the CDR3 is TGTGCCAGAGAAAGGGACAGGGGGCATACAGGTGGCTACACCTTC.

The DNA for the CDR3 is TGTGCCAGCAGCTTTCCCCCGGGGGAAATGAGGGGGGAGCTGTTTTTT. Its protein product is CASSFPPGEMRGELFF. The gene calls are TRBV7-6 and TRBJ2-2; D might be TRBD2 (6 bases). Per germline, CDR1 SGHVS and CDR2 FNYEAQ. V was cut by 3 bases and J by 8 bases, with 19 bases left in between. The CDR3 has 16 amino acids.

This chain connects TRBV28 to TRBJ1-1; no clear D. This CDR3 contains 13 residues. V shed 10 bases and J shed 2 bases, with 14 bases lying between them. Germline CDR1 MDHEN, CDR2 SYDVKM. The CDR3 reads CATNTASNTEAFF. The CDR3 bases are TGTGCCACCAACACCGCCTCCAACACTGAAGCTTTCTTT. Filled out from reference TRBV28 and TRBJ1-1, the complete variable domain reads DVKVTQSSRYLVKRTGEKVFLECVQDMDHENMFWYRQDPGLGLRLIYFSYDVKMKEKGDIPEGYSVSREKKERFSLILESASTNQTSMYLCATNTASNTEAFFGQGTRLTVV.

The chain uses TRBV28 and TRBJ2-2; D gene uncertain. V shed 7 bases and J shed 2 bases, with 8 bases lying between them. Germline CDR1 MDHEN, CDR2 SYDVKM. The CDR3 is made up of 13 amino acids. CDR3 loop: CASTARNTGELFF. Here the CDR3 DNA reads TGTGCCAGCACCGCACGAAACACCGGGGAGCTGTTTTTT.

This clone has just one count. The chain links TRBV19 to TRBJ2-1; 9 bases are a match to TRBD1. V shed 6 bases and J 7 bases; nucleotides not matched to a gene: 13. The V gene's germline CDR1 is LNHDA and CDR2 SQIVND (reference sequence). CDR3 length: 16 amino acids. The chain's CDR3 is CASSLTGGAGLNEQFF. DNA for the CDR3: TGTGCCAGTAGCCTAACAGGGGGCGCGGGTTTGAATGAGCAGTTCTTC.